Included here is one T cell receptor (beta chain) sequence, with context. These data originate in a study of T cell changes during pregnancy in multiple sclerosis. The repertoire was sequenced with immunoSEQ multiplex PCR; TCRdb's copy has only in-frame clones and lacks some. Among about 80,000 clones listed, approximately 90% were seen once. This sequence originates from a female donor with multiple sclerosis, enrolled in a pregnancy study. The sample consisted of peripheral blood, taken before pregnancy.

The CDR3 DNA is TGCGCCAGCAGCCAATTGTCCGTTAGGAATTTAAACAGGGATCAGCCCCAGCATTTT. The encoded protein is CASSQLSVRNLNRDQPQHF. This chain joins TRBV4-1 and TRBJ1-5, with D maybe TRBD1 (6 bases). The CDR3 runs 19 residues. Deletions cut 2 bases from V and 5 bases from J, with 25 bases between. Germline CDR1 reads MGHRA; CDR2 reads YSYEKL.